The 22 T cell receptor beta chains below come from one sample, sequenced in a study of T cell responses to AZD1222 COVID-19 vaccine. Repertoires were generated with immunoSEQ multiplex PCR, while TCRdb's copy carries only in-frame clones and drops some. The repertoire consists of some 120,000 clones, with 91% occurring once and the leading ten covering roughly 4.5%. This specimen consisted of peripheral blood, obtained on day 0 of AZD1222 vaccination. The receptors derive from an adult in good health.

A single count supports this clone. The chain joins TRBV4-1 to TRBJ1-2; no definite D call. The CDR3 is made up of 11 amino acids. Germline CDR1 reads MGHRA; CDR2 reads YSYEKL. Trimming took 2 bases from V and 7 from J, leaving 5 bases between them. The CDR3: CASSQWVGYTF. Written as DNA, the CDR3 is TGCGCCAGCAGCCAATGGGTTGGCTACACCTTC.

V is TRBV10-3 and J is TRBJ1-4, with D possibly being TRBD1 (5 bases). The V gene's germline CDR1 is ENHRY and CDR2 SYGVKD. Trimming stripped 4 bases from V and 2 bases from J, with 8 bases between. This CDR3 has 14 amino acids. CDR3: CAISAQGTNEKLFF. The CDR3 coding sequence is TGTGCCATCAGTGCTCAGGGTACTAATGAAAAACTGTTTTTT.

This chain links TRBV29-1 with TRBJ1-4; 9 positions agree with TRBD1. Per germline, CDR1 SQVTM and CDR2 ANQGSEA. V trimming: 6 bases; J trimming: 8 bases; junction bases outside the gene matches: 10. The CDR3 contains 14 residues. The CDR3 here is CSVGTGTGNEKLFF. In DNA form, the CDR3 reads TGCAGCGTCGGAACCGGGACAGGGAACGAAAAACTGTTTTTT.

The chain links TRBV6-5 to TRBJ2-7; maybe TRBD2 (5 bases). The CDR3 sequence is 13 residues long. Germline V CDR1 and CDR2: MNHEY, SVGAGI. Trimming removed 0 bases from V and 7 bases from J, with 10 bases in between. CDR3 sequence reads: CASSYSEREEQYF. CDR3 in DNA: TGTGCCAGCAGTTACTCCGAAAGGGAGGAGCAGTACTTC.

V usage is TRBV9 and J usage is TRBJ2-7, with a tentative D call TRBD1 (5 bases). Looked up from germline, CDR1 is SGDLS and CDR2 is YYNGEE. With 8 bases removed from V and 5 bases from J, the gap between germline ends came to 11 bases. There are 11 residues in the CDR3. DNA for the CDR3: TGTGCCAGTGGCAGGGAAAACGAGCAGTACTTC. Its protein product is CASGRENEQYF.

The chain has TRBV3-1 (or the pseudogene TRBV3-2) and TRBJ1-1; no clear D gene. V lost 1 base and J 1 base, leaving 7 bases between the germline ends. CDR3 size: 14 residues. Looked up from germline, CDR1 is LGHDT and CDR2 is YNNKEL (reference sequence). The CDR3 loop reads CASSQAGGNTEAFF. The CDR3 DNA reads TGTGCCAGCAGCCAAGCCGGTGGGAACACTGAAGCTTTCTTT.

The gene calls are TRBV7-9 and TRBJ1-2; D remains unclear. The CDR3 runs 13 residues. With 1 base removed from V and 1 base from J, the gap between germline ends came to 4 bases. The germline gives CDR1 SEHNR, CDR2 FQNEAQ (reference sequence). CDR3 bases: TGTGCCAGCAGCTTAGGAGATAACTATGGCTACACCTTC. It is translated as CASSLGDNYGYTF. Together with reference TRBV7-9 and TRBJ1-2, the CDR3 gives the full variable domain: DTGVSQNPRHKITKRGQNVTFRCDPISEHNRLYWYRQTLGQGPEFLTYFQNEAQLEKSRLLSDRFSAERPKGSFSTLEIQRTEQGDSAMYLCASSLGDNYGYTFGSGTRLTVV.

This clone appeared a few times. The rearrangement links TRBV24-1 to TRBJ1-6; the D is unclear. CDR1 and CDR2 from the germline V gene are KGHDR and SFDVKD. The V and J ends lost 12 bases and 5 bases respectively, with 22 bases between them. The CDR3 covers 16 residues. This CDR3 is CASRPLETPDNSPLHF. CDR3 coding DNA: TGTGCCTCACGGCCATTGGAGACACCAGATAATTCACCCCTCCACTTT.

The chain is built from TRBV29-1 and TRBJ1-2; 8 bases line up with TRBD1. Germline assignment: CDR1 SQVTM and CDR2 ANQGSEA. Unmatched junction bases numbered 12, after V lost 8 bases and J lost 7 bases. This CDR3 has 13 residues. The CDR3 protein is CSTTTGVVGGYTF. CDR3 nucleotides: TGCAGCACCACGACAGGGGTGGTTGGTGGCTACACCTTC. Using reference TRBV29-1 and TRBJ1-2 for the parts outside the CDR3, the full variable domain is SAVISQKPSRDICQRGTSLTIQCQVDSQVTMMFWYRQQPGQSLTLIATANQGSEATYESGFVIDKFPISRPNLTFSTLTVSNMSPEDSSIYLCSTTTGVVGGYTFGSGTRLTVV.

The V gene is TRBV5-4, the J gene TRBJ1-2, with TRBD1 matching 7 bases. This CDR3 is 13 amino acids long. Germline trimming cut 0 bases from V and 7 bases from J; bases unmatched to any gene: 3. Germline CDR1 SGHNT, CDR2 YYREEE (reference sequence). The CDR3 sequence: CASSLGTGAGYTF. The CDR3 DNA sequence: TGTGCCAGCAGCTTGGGTACAGGGGCTGGCTACACCTTC.

CDR3 in amino acids: CASSFGLAGYTYEQYF. CDR3 nucleotides: TGTGCCAGCAGTTTTGGACTAGCGGGGTATACCTACGAGCAGTACTTC. The chain recombines TRBV27 with TRBJ2-7, with 12 positions matching TRBD2. The CDR3 length is 16 residues. Germline trimming cut 3 bases from V and 2 bases from J; bases unmatched to any gene: 5. Germline loops: CDR1 MNHEY, CDR2 SMNVEV (reference sequence).

The count of this clone is one. The chain employs TRBV19 and TRBJ1-1; TRBD1 agrees at 7 bases. Unmatched junction bases numbered 4, after V lost 4 bases and J lost 11 bases. The CDR3 consists of 11 residues. Germline-derived CDR1 and CDR2 are LNHDA and SQIVND (reference sequence). The CDR3 nucleotides are TGTGCCAGTAGTACCACAGGGGCGGCTTTCTTT. Residues: CASSTTGAAFF.

The chain uses TRBV30 and TRBJ1-3; D perhaps matches TRBD1 (5 bases). The CDR3 consists of 15 residues. The V gene lost 5 bases and the J gene lost 2 bases, with 16 bases spanning the gap. CDR1 and CDR2 (germline): GTSNPN, SVGIG (reference sequence). CDR3 amino acids: CAWETGSPPGNTIYF. The CDR3 DNA follows: TGTGCCTGGGAAACAGGCTCCCCCCCTGGAAACACCATATATTTT.

The chain carries TRBV19 and TRBJ2-2; no clear D. The CDR3 is 14 residues long. The V and J ends lost 0 bases and 5 bases respectively, with 7 bases between them. Germline V gene data show CDR1 as LNHDA and CDR2 as SQIVND (reference sequence). The CDR3: CASSIDLVTGELFF. CDR3 DNA: TGTGCCAGTAGTATAGATCTAGTAACCGGGGAGCTGTTTTTT.

The chain is built from TRBV6-5 and TRBJ1-1; 8 nucleotides agree with TRBD1. Germline lookup yields CDR1 MNHEY and CDR2 SVGAGI. This CDR3 is 13 amino acids long. V shed 7 bases and J 5 bases; nucleotides not matched to a gene: 6. CDR3 loop: CASIGQGGTEAFF. DNA for the CDR3: TGTGCCAGCATCGGACAGGGAGGAACTGAAGCTTTCTTT.

The chain employs TRBV6-5 and TRBJ1-2; 8 positions agree with TRBD1. The germline V gene encodes CDR1 MNHEY and CDR2 SVGAGI. This CDR3 region has 11 residues. V gave up 10 bases and J gave up 8 bases; unmatched junction bases: 6. CDR3 in amino acids: CAIQGAWGYTF. The DNA of the CDR3 is TGTGCCATCCAGGGGGCCTGGGGCTACACCTTC.

This rearrangement joins TRBV2 to TRBJ2-7; D not certain. The CDR3 has 11 amino acids. V was shortened by 2 bases and J by 5 bases, with 4 bases between the two germline ends. Per the germline V gene, CDR1 is SNHLY and CDR2 is FYNNEI. The CDR3 DNA reads as TGTGCCAGCAGTGAAACCAACGAGCAGTACTTC. It is translated as CASSETNEQYF.

V gene TRBV7-2 combines with J gene TRBJ1-6; maybe TRBD1 (6 bases). The CDR3 loop spans 16 amino acids. The germline CDR1 and CDR2 sequences are SGHTA and FQGNSA. V was trimmed by 2 bases and J by 2 bases, leaving 10 bases between them. The CDR3 DNA is TGTGCCAGCAGCTTAATCGGGGACACCTATAATTCACCCCTCCACTTT. Its protein product is CASSLIGDTYNSPLHF.

This clone was seen a handful of times. The chain employs TRBV30 and TRBJ1-2; a weak D match, TRBD1 (5 bases). The CDR3 is 13 residues long. Per germline, CDR1 GTSNPN and CDR2 SVGIG (reference sequence). V lost 1 base to trimming and J lost 4 bases, with 10 bases between them. The CDR3 sequence: CAWSDDRSYGYTF. The DNA of the CDR3 is TGTGCCTGGAGTGACGACAGAAGCTATGGCTACACCTTC.

The V and J genes are TRBV7-9 and TRBJ2-7, with 10 bases identical to TRBD1. The V and J ends lost 2 bases and 2 bases, in that order; junction bases with no gene match: 3. Germline V gene data show CDR1 as SEHNR and CDR2 as FQNEAQ (reference sequence). CDR3 length equals 15 residues. The CDR3 coding sequence is TGTGCCAGCAGCTTAAGGACAGGGGGGACCTACGAGCAGTACTTC. Amino acid sequence: CASSLRTGGTYEQYF. Full variable domain (rest looked up from reference TRBV7-9 and TRBJ2-7): DTGVSQNPRHKITKRGQNVTFRCDPISEHNRLYWYRQTLGQGPEFLTYFQNEAQLEKSRLLSDRFSAERPKGSFSTLEIQRTEQGDSAMYLCASSLRTGGTYEQYFGPGTRLTVT.

This clone was recorded only once. V usage is TRBV11-2 and J usage is TRBJ2-7; D is ambiguous. Germline V gives CDR1 SGHAT, CDR2 FQNNGV. The CDR3 spans 13 residues. V was pared by 1 base and J by 6 bases, with 10 bases between. CDR3 nucleotide sequence: TGTGCCAGCAGCTTAGGAACGGCGAGCGAGCAGTACTTC. Its protein is CASSLGTASEQYF.

This clone showed up just once. The V and J genes are TRBV5-8 and TRBJ1-5; 8 nucleotides match TRBD1. The V gene's germline CDR1 is SGHTS and CDR2 YDEGEE. The CDR3 spans 15 residues. Trimming cost V 0 bases and J 6 bases; bases outside gene matches: 5. The CDR3 is CASSLEDRVFQPQHF. The CDR3 DNA reads as TGTGCCAGCAGCTTGGAGGACAGGGTCTTTCAGCCCCAGCATTTT.